Reported below is one T cell receptor (beta chain). Its matching antigen is unknown. Germline V gives CDR1 LNHDA, CDR2 SQIVND (reference sequence). V was shortened by 3 bases and J by 9 bases, with 12 bases between the two germline ends. The CDR3 loop spans 13 amino acids. The PCR used 60 Vbeta and 13 Jbeta primers. Using immunoSEQ multiplex PCR, the repertoire was profiled, and TCRdb retains in-frame clones only, with some absent. The sample includes roughly 100,000 clones, around 70% of them seen just once. The source of the sample is a study of cytomegalovirus exposure and HLA in healthy donors. General study results and limits: About 87% or about 30% of the time was how often most TCR beta V segments were productive, according to an earlier analysis. Across all donors, roughly uniform sequencing depth was an assumption of the presence/absence analyses. When a later analysis was performed, an Asian-associated ancestry cluster reportedly had fewer N-insertions than the roughly 700-donor mean. A missense variant in DCLRE1C was later tied to TCR beta V- and J-gene trimming.

This clonotype originated in a boy younger than 18 in good health and CMV-seronegative. Sequencing was done on a sample of PBMCs. This chain uses TRBV19 with TRBJ2-1, with D perhaps matching TRBD1 (6 bases). DNA for the CDR3: TGTGCCAGTAGTATGCAGGGGTCTACTGAGCAGTTCTTC. Protein product: CASSMQGSTEQFF.